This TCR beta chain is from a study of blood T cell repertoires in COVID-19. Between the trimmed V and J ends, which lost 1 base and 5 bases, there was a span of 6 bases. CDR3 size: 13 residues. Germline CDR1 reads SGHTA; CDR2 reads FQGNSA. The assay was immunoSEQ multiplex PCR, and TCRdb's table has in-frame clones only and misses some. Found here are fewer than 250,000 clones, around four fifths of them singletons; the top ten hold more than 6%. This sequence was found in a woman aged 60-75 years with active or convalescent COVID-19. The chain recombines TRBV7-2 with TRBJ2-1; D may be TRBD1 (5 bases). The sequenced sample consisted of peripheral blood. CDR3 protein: CASSLGTNNEQFF. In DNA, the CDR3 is TGTGCCAGCAGCTTAGGGACAAACAATGAGCAGTTCTTC.